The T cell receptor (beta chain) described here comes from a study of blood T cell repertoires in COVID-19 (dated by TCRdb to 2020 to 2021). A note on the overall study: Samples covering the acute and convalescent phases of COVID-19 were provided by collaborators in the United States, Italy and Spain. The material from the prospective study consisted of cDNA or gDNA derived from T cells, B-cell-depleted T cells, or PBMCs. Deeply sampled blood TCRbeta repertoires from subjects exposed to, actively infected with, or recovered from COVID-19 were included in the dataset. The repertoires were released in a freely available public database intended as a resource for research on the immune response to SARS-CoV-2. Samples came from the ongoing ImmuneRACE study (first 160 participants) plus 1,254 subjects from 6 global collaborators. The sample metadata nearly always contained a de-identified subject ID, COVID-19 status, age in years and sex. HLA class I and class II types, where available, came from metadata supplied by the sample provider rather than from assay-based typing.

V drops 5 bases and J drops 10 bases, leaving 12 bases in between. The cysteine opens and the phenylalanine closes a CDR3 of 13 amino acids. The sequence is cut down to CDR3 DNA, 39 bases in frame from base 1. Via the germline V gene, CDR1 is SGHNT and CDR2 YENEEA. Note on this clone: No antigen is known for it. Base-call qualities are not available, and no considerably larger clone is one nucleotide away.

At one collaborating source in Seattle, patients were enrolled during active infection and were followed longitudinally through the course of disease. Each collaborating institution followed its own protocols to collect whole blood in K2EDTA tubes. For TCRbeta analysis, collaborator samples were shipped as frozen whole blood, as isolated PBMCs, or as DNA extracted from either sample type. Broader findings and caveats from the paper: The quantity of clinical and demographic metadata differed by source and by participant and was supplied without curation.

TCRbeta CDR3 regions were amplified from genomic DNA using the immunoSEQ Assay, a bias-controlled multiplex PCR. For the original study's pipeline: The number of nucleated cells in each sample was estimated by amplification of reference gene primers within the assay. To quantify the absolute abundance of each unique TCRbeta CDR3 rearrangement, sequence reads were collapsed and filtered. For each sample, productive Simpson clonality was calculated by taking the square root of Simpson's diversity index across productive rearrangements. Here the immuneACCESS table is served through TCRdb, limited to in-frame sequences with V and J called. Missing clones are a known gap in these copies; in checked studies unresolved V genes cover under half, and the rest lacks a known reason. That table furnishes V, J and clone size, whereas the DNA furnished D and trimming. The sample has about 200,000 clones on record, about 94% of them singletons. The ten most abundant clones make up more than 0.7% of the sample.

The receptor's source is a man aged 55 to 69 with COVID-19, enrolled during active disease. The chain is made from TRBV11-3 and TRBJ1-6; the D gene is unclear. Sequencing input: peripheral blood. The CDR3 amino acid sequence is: CASSPGRSSPLHF. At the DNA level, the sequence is TGTGCCAGCAGCCCGGGGAGAAGCTCACCCCTCCACTTT.